Presented here are 13 T cell receptor beta chains from one specimen sequenced in a study of cytomegalovirus exposure and HLA in healthy donors. The PCR employed 60 Vbeta primers together with 13 Jbeta primers. Data came from immunoSEQ multiplex PCR; TCRdb stores just in-frame clones and leaves some out. The table includes about 150,000 clones, about three fifths detected once. The sequencing input was PBMCs. These receptors were obtained from a male donor in good health and CMV-seronegative.

This clone was observed a handful of times. The chain employs TRBV4-1 and TRBJ2-2; 7 bases map to TRBD2. Per the germline V gene, CDR1 is MGHRA and CDR2 is YSYEKL. V shed 3 bases and J 7 bases; nucleotides not matched to a gene: 5. The CDR3 loop spans 14 amino acids. For the CDR3, the DNA is TGCGCCAGCAGCCAGGCAGGGAGGGACGGGGAGCTGTTTTTT. Translation gives CASSQAGRDGELFF.

The chain links TRBV9 to TRBJ1-4; TRBD1 aligns across 9 bases. V shed 0 bases and J 4 bases; nucleotides not matched to a gene: 13. This CDR3 comprises 19 residues. Germline loops: CDR1 SGDLS, CDR2 YYNGEE. The chain's CDR3 is CASSVGLQGARANNEKLFF. CDR3 sequence (DNA): TGTGCCAGCAGCGTAGGTCTACAGGGGGCACGAGCTAATAATGAAAAACTGTTTTTT.

This clone was seen a few times. The gene calls are TRBV4-1 and TRBJ2-1, with TRBD2 matching over 10 bases. The V gene's germline CDR1 is MGHRA and CDR2 YSYEKL. V was clipped by 2 bases and J by 0 bases; unmatched bases: 4. The CDR3 length is 17 residues. CDR3 nucleotides: TGCGCCAGCAGCCAACTTACTAGCGGGATCTCCTACAATGAGCAGTTCTTC. Protein product: CASSQLTSGISYNEQFF.

The J gene is TRBJ2-1, the V gene TRBV15, with 9 bases that match TRBD2. Trimming took 0 bases from V and 2 from J; bases not matched to a gene: 5. The CDR3 extends over 17 amino acids. Germline CDR1 is LNHNV and CDR2 is YYDKDF (reference sequence). Written as DNA, the CDR3 is TGTGCCACCAGCAGAGATGACGAGCGGGGGGCCTACAATGAGCAGTTCTTC. Protein product: CATSRDDERGAYNEQFF. Drawing the rest from reference TRBV15 and TRBJ2-1, the complete variable domain is DAMVIQNPRYQVTQFGKPVTLSCSQTLNHNVMYWYQQKSSQAPKLLFHYYDKDFNNEADTPDNFQSRRPNTSFCFLDIRSPGLGDTAMYLCATSRDDERGAYNEQFFGPGTRLTVL.

Only a few counts were recorded for this clone. The chain is built from TRBV15 and TRBJ1-2; 7 nucleotides agree with TRBD1. The CDR3 loop spans 18 amino acids. The V gene end was trimmed by 1 base and the J gene end by 7 bases; junction bases not matched to a gene: 18. Looked up from germline, CDR1 is LNHNV and CDR2 is YYDKDF (reference sequence). CDR3 sequence reads: CATSRVYPGTALTGGYTF. CDR3 in DNA: TGTGCCACCAGCAGAGTATATCCCGGGACAGCCCTAACTGGTGGCTACACCTTC.

This chain links TRBV7-8 with TRBJ1-1; 10 positions agree with TRBD1. CDR1 is SGHVS and CDR2 is FQNEAQ in the germline V gene. This CDR3 is built from 17 residues. The ends lost 2 bases at V and 4 bases at J; junction bases unmatched: 10. As DNA, the CDR3 is TGTGCCAGCAGCTTAATCCAAAGACAGGGGGCGGGCACTGAAGCTTTCTTT. Translating it yields CASSLIQRQGAGTEAFF.

The chain employs TRBV10-1 and TRBJ2-1; TRBD2 aligns across 11 bases. This CDR3 comprises 14 residues. With 6 bases clipped from V and 9 bases from J, the junction kept 7 bases outside the gene matches. In germline, CDR1 is WNHNN, CDR2 SYGVQD (reference sequence). The CDR3 DNA follows: TGCGCCAGCAGAGGTAGCGGGGGGGCCGTTGAGCAGTTCTTC. It is translated as CASRGSGGAVEQFF.

The chain carries TRBV4-2 and TRBJ1-2; no reliable D call. V was clipped by 4 bases and J by 8 bases, with 11 bases between them. CDR1 and CDR2 (germline): LGHNA, YNFKEQ. The CDR3 is made up of 12 amino acids. CDR3 residues: CASSPNQAGYTF. The CDR3 bases are TGTGCCAGCAGCCCCAACCAGGCGGGCTACACCTTC.

This clone was counted between two and nine times. The CDR3 protein is CASSQRRLDQINTQYF. CDR3 coding DNA: TGTGCCAGCAGTCAACGAAGACTAGACCAAATCAATACGCAGTATTTT. The J gene is TRBJ2-3, the V gene TRBV6-6; tentative D call: TRBD2 (6 bases). The CDR3 extends over 16 amino acids. The germline CDR1 and CDR2 sequences are MNHNY and SVGAGI (reference sequence). V dropped 5 bases and J dropped 7 bases, with 22 bases sitting between them.

On this clone: The junction departs from the called germline gene at one end, perhaps through a read error. The V gene is TRBV7-7, the J gene TRBJ1-2; 7 bases are a match to TRBD1. This CDR3 is built from 15 residues. In germline, CDR1 is SSHAT, CDR2 FNYEAQ (reference sequence). CDR3 in DNA: TGTGCTAGCAGCTGGGGGACAGCTGCTAACTATGGCTACACCTTC. As protein: CASSWGTAANYGYTF.

The rearrangement links TRBV5-5 to TRBJ2-7, with D perhaps matching TRBD1 (6 bases). The CDR3 spans 14 residues. Trimming took 1 base from V and 2 from J, leaving 10 bases between them. From germline, CDR1 is SGHKS and CDR2 YYEKEE (reference sequence). The CDR3, as DNA: TGTGCCAGCAGCTTGACAGGGACGGCCTACGAGCAGTACTTC. It translates to CASSLTGTAYEQYF.

The V gene is TRBV30, the J gene TRBJ1-6, with 9 bases matching TRBD1. The J segment lost 10 bases and the V segment lost 3 bases, leaving 22 bases of the junction unmatched. The CDR3 is 19 amino acids. The V gene's germline CDR1 is GTSNPN and CDR2 SVGIG (reference sequence). In DNA form, the CDR3 reads TGTGCCTGGAGCCTACCGCGGGACAGGGAGTATGGGAATTGGTCACCCCTCCACTTT. Its protein product is CAWSLPRDREYGNWSPLHF.

The chain links TRBV28 to TRBJ1-2, with D tentatively TRBD1 (5 bases). The CDR3 totals 12 residues. CDR1 is MDHEN, CDR2 SYDVKM, per germline. V lost 6 bases to trimming and J lost 4 bases, with 9 bases between them. The CDR3 coding sequence is TGTGCCAGCAGCACAGGAGCCTATGGCTACACCTTC. Translation: CASSTGAYGYTF.